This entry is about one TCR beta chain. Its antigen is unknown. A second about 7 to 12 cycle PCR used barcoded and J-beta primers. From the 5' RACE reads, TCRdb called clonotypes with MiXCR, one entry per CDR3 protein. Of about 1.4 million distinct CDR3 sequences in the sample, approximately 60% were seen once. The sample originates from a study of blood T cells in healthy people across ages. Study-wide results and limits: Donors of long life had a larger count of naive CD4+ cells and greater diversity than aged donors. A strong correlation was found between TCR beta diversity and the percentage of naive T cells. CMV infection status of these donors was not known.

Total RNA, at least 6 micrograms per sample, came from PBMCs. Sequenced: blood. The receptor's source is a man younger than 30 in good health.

CDR3 sequence: CASSLNLAGRNEQFF. In nucleotides, the CDR3 is TGTGCCAGCAGCTTAAATCTCGCGGGGCGCAATGAGCAGTTCTTC. The rearrangement links TRBV13 to TRBJ2-1, with a weak D call TRBD2 (6 bases). The CDR3 length is 15 residues. Germline V gene lookup returns CDR1 PRHDT and CDR2 FYEKMQ (reference sequence). V lost 2 bases, J lost 6 bases, and 14 bases lay in between.